Listed below are T cell receptor beta chains from one sample, sequenced in a study of Graves' ophthalmopathy and Graves' hyperthyroidism. TCRdb re-derived calls from the multiplex PCR reads in MiXCR, one entry per CDR3 protein. The data hold roughly 420,000 distinct CDR3 sequences, with 21% observed a single time. Sequencing was performed on peripheral blood. These receptors all stem from a woman younger than 30 with stable Graves' hyperthyroidism. CDR3s include the opening cysteine and the closing phenylalanine or tryptophan. D genes are given only for firm matches. Size is stated for part of the rows, as once, few or many counts, or as a class when the clone is expanded.

clone size,V gene,D gene,J gene,CDR3 protein,CDR3 DNA
many,TRBV6-1,TRBD1,TRBJ2-7,CASRAGQGTYEQYF,TGTGCCAGCAGGGCCGGACAGGGGACCTACGAGCAGTACTTC
many,TRBV6-5,NA,TRBJ2-5,CASKQAIQETQYF,TGTGCCAGCAAGCAAGCTATACAAGAGACCCAGTACTTC
few,TRBV7-2,NA,TRBJ1-1,CASSDQRQGRAFF,TGTGCCAGCAGCGATCAACGGCAGGGGAGAGCTTTCTTT
many,TRBV7-2,NA,TRBJ2-7,CASSPGGPGGHEQYF,TGTGCCAGCAGCCCGGGAGGGCCAGGGGGCCACGAGCAGTACTTC
many,TRBV6-5,TRBD1,TRBJ1-3,CASSSGQAGSGNTIYF,TGTGCCAGCAGTTCCGGACAGGCTGGCTCTGGAAACACCATATATTTT
many,TRBV2,NA,TRBJ2-5,CASSGLGSAGETQYF,TGTGCCAGCAGTGGGCTAGGATCTGCGGGGGAGACCCAGTACTTC
few,TRBV19,NA,TRBJ2-7,CASSLGRSYYEQYF,TGTGCCAGCAGTTTGGGCAGGTCTTACTACGAGCAGTACTTC
many,TRBV6-5,NA,TRBJ2-5,CASSYRPSGQETQYF,TGTGCCAGCAGTTACAGGCCCTCGGGACAAGAGACCCAGTACTTC
many,TRBV5-1,NA,TRBJ1-1,CASSLPTQGEAFF,TGCGCCAGCAGCTTACCGACGCAAGGGGAAGCTTTCTTT
NA,TRBV28,NA,TRBJ1-1,CASSLPGQLNTEAFF,TGTGCCAGCAGTTTGCCCGGACAGCTGAACACTGAAGCTTTCTTT
NA,TRBV11-2,NA,TRBJ2-7,CASSNTLAEGLKREQYF,TGTGCCAGCAGCAATACCTTAGCGGAGGGCCTCAAACGCGAGCAGTACTTC
few,TRBV13,NA,TRBJ2-4,CASSTYPGWEDKNIQYF,TGTGCCAGCAGCACCTATCCCGGTTGGGAGGACAAAAACATTCAGTACTTC
many,TRBV6-5,TRBD2,TRBJ2-7,CASSYSRRGSTYEQYF,TGTGCCAGCAGTTACTCGCGGCGCGGGAGTACCTACGAGCAGTACTTC
NA,TRBV12-3/TRBV12-4,NA,TRBJ1-2,CASSRAFNYGYTF,TGTGCCAGCAGTCGGGCTTTTAACTATGGCTACACCTTC
many,TRBV5-4,NA,TRBJ1-1,CASSLGVMNTEAFF,TGTGCCAGCAGCTTGGGGGTCATGAACACTGAAGCTTTCTTT
few,TRBV28,TRBD1,TRBJ1-5,CASDRGPGGGQPQHF,TGTGCCAGCGACAGGGGGCCAGGAGGTGGTCAGCCCCAGCATTTT
many,TRBV5-1,NA,TRBJ1-1,CASSPEAAWGWTEAFF,TGCGCCAGCAGCCCGGAGGCTGCCTGGGGGTGGACTGAAGCTTTCTTT
NA,TRBV6-2/TRBV6-3,TRBD1,TRBJ2-7,CASSRPGQGGYEQYF,TGTGCCAGCAGTAGGCCGGGACAGGGGGGCTACGAGCAGTACTTC
many,TRBV6-5,TRBD2,TRBJ2-7,CASSYSRRGDLSYEQYF,TGTGCCAGCAGTTACTCGAGACGGGGGGACCTCTCCTACGAGCAGTACTTC
many,TRBV10-2,TRBD1,TRBJ2-7,CASSEDGQGPYEQYF,TGCGCCAGCAGTGAGGATGGACAGGGACCCTACGAGCAGTACTTC
many,TRBV7-2,TRBD1,TRBJ2-5,CASSVTGGEETQYF,TGTGCCAGCAGCGTCACAGGGGGCGAAGAGACCCAGTACTTC
many,TRBV4-1,NA,TRBJ2-7,CASSQRNSPSYEQYF,TGCGCCAGCAGCCAGAGAAATAGCCCCTCCTACGAGCAGTACTTC
NA,TRBV24-1,NA,TRBJ2-2,CATSDPPPGVDTGELFF,TGTGCCACCAGTGATCCCCCTCCAGGGGTTGACACCGGGGAGCTGTTTTTT
once,TRBV19,NA,TRBJ1-5,CASSSASRVEWHF,TGTGCCAGTAGTTCCGCATCCAGGGTCGAGTGGCATTTT
few,TRBV9,NA,TRBJ1-3,CASIPVQSSGNTIYF,TGTGCCAGCATTCCCGTCCAGAGCTCTGGAAACACCATATATTTT
NA,TRBV12-3/TRBV12-4,NA,TRBJ1-2,CASSQGVRAPGHGYTF,TGTGCCAGCAGTCAGGGAGTGAGGGCCCCGGGACATGGCTACACCTTC
many,TRBV24-1,NA,TRBJ1-2,CATSDLSEGDGYTF,TGTGCCACCAGTGATTTGTCAGAGGGTGATGGCTACACCTTC
many,TRBV5-1,NA,TRBJ1-5,CASSLASGSNQPQHF,TGCGCCAGCAGCTTGGCGTCAGGGTCCAATCAGCCCCAGCATTTT
many,TRBV19,NA,TRBJ2-7,CASKWNLGAYEQYF,TGTGCCAGTAAGTGGAACCTAGGGGCCTACGAGCAGTACTTC
NA,TRBV11-2,NA,TRBJ2-5,CASSPQRTQETQYF,TGTGCCAGCAGCCCCCAGCGAACCCAAGAGACCCAGTACTTC
once,TRBV5-1,NA,TRBJ1-1,CASSLSVSTEAFF,TGCGCCAGCAGCTTGTCCGTTAGCACTGAAGCTTTCTTT
many,TRBV7-8,TRBD2,TRBJ2-3,CASSLERREFGDTQYF,TGTGCCAGCAGCTTAGAGAGGCGGGAGTTCGGAGATACGCAGTATTTT
many,TRBV7-2,NA,TRBJ2-7,CASSLGALSYEQYF,TGTGCCAGCAGCTTAGGAGCACTCTCCTACGAGCAGTACTTC
many,TRBV5-1,NA,TRBJ2-2,CASSLAGDLREVFKTGELFF,TGCGCCAGCAGCTTGGCGGGAGACCTACGGGAAGTTTTCAAAACCGGGGAGCTGTTTTTT
many,TRBV29-1,TRBD1,TRBJ2-7,CSVRQTGSWGEQYF,TGCAGCGTCCGCCAGACAGGGTCTTGGGGCGAGCAGTACTTC
many,TRBV10-3,TRBD2,TRBJ2-5,CAISAGTSGRSETQYF,TGTGCCATCAGTGCCGGGACTAGCGGGAGGTCAGAGACCCAGTACTTC
few,TRBV3-1,TRBD2,TRBJ2-3,CASSQEFGTSGRRTDTQYF,TGTGCCAGCAGCCAAGAGTTTGGGACTAGCGGGAGGCGGACAGATACGCAGTATTTT
many,TRBV19,TRBD1,TRBJ2-7,CASTRTGGTYEQYF,TGTGCCAGTACCCGGACAGGAGGTACCTACGAGCAGTACTTC
many,TRBV4-1,TRBD1,TRBJ2-7,CASSPGQGTYEQYF,TGTGCCAGCAGTCCGGGACAGGGAACCTACGAGCAGTACTTC
many,TRBV5-1,NA,TRBJ1-6,CASSLAEGRSPLHF,TGCGCCAGCAGCTTGGCGGAGGGGAGATCACCCCTCCACTTT
NA,TRBV12-3/TRBV12-4,NA,TRBJ2-7,CASSFRNFLEQYF,TGTGCCAGCAGTTTCCGTAACTTCCTCGAGCAGTACTTC
NA,TRBV12-3/TRBV12-4,NA,TRBJ1-1,CASSYREWNTEAFF,TGTGCCAGCAGTTACAGGGAGTGGAACACTGAAGCTTTCTTT
many,TRBV27,NA,TRBJ1-1,CASSRTVMNTEAFF,TGTGCCAGCAGCCGGACAGTAATGAACACTGAAGCTTTCTTT
many,TRBV12-5,TRBD2,TRBJ2-3,CASGLFALGSGSTDTQYF,TGTGCTAGTGGTTTGTTCGCCCTTGGAAGCGGGAGTACAGATACGCAGTATTTT
NA,TRBV11-2,NA,TRBJ2-2,CASSLEQGDSGDLFF,TGTGCCAGCAGCTTAGAACAGGGTGACTCCGGGGATCTGTTTTTT
many,TRBV15,TRBD1,TRBJ2-7,CATIATGGYEQYF,TGTGCCACCATCGCGACAGGGGGCTACGAGCAGTACTTC
many,TRBV6-1,NA,TRBJ1-6,CASKPGRNNSPLHF,TGTGCCAGCAAGCCGGGACGGAATAATTCACCCCTCCACTTT
many,TRBV2,NA,TRBJ1-2,CASSDSPDYGYTF,TGTGCCAGCAGTGACAGTCCGGACTATGGCTACACCTTC
NA,TRBV6-2/TRBV6-3,TRBD1,TRBJ2-2,CASSQADRAGELFF,TGTGCCAGCAGCCAAGCAGACAGGGCCGGGGAGCTGTTTTTT
many,TRBV4-1,TRBD2,TRBJ2-7,CASSQASGPYYEQYF,TGCGCCAGCAGCCAAGCTAGCGGCCCTTACTACGAGCAGTACTTC
many,TRBV11-2,NA,TRBJ1-1,CASSRSGGLDTEAFF,TGTGCCAGCAGCCGGTCGGGCGGTTTGGACACTGAAGCTTTCTTT
NA,TRBV11-2,TRBD2,TRBJ2-7,CASRSAPSGPYEQYF,TGTGCCAGCAGATCTGCCCCTAGCGGGCCCTACGAGCAGTACTTC
many,TRBV27,TRBD2,TRBJ2-7,CASSLEGLGLYEQYF,TGTGCCAGCAGTTTAGAGGGACTAGGCCTCTACGAGCAGTACTTC
many,TRBV6-1,NA,TRBJ2-5,CASSGTLETQYF,TGTGCCAGCAGCGGGACTCTGGAGACCCAGTACTTC